This section outlines one T cell receptor beta chain sequence together with its context. Antigen specificity is unknown. These data are taken from a study of blood T cells in healthy people across ages. The germline V gene encodes CDR1 SQVTM and CDR2 ANQGSEA. This CDR3 has 15 residues. Deletions cut 5 bases from V and 10 bases from J, with 26 bases between. Findings and caveats of the study: PBMCs went unsorted, and a conclusive naive versus antigen-experienced comparison was therefore prevented.

Then a second PCR, running roughly 7 to 12 cycles, was carried out with a sample-barcoded 5' primer and a J-beta primer mix. Every sample returned 2.5 million or more CDR3-containing paired-end reads. One entry per CDR3 protein results from TCRdb running MiXCR on the 5' RACE reads. Here the sample spans hundreds of thousands of distinct CDR3 sequences, about half being singletons. This clonotype was obtained from a man at least 80 years old in good health. The chain uses TRBV29-1 and TRBJ1-2; D is perhaps TRBD1 (5 bases). The sample taken for sequencing was blood. The CDR3 sequence is CSVSPHANSGCVYTF. CDR3 coding DNA: TGCAGCGTTTCCCCCCACGCCAATTCAGGGTGTGTCTACACCTTC.